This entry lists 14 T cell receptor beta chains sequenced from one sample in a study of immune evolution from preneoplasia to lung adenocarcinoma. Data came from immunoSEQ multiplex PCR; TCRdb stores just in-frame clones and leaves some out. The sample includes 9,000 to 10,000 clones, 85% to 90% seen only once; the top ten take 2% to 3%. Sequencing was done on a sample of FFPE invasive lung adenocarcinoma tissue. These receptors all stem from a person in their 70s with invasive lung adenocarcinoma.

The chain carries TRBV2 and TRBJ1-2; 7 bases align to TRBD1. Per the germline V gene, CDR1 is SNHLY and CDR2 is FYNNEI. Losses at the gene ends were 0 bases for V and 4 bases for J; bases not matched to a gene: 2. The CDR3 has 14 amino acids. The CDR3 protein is CASSEATGPYGYTF. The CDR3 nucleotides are TGTGCCAGCAGTGAAGCGACAGGGCCCTATGGCTACACCTTC. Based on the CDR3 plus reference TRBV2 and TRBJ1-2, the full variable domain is EPEVTQTPSHQVTQMGQEVILRCVPISNHLYFYWYRQILGQKVEFLVSFYNNEISEKSEIFDDQFSVERPDGSNFTLKIRSTKLEDSAMYFCASSEATGPYGYTFGSGTRLTVV.

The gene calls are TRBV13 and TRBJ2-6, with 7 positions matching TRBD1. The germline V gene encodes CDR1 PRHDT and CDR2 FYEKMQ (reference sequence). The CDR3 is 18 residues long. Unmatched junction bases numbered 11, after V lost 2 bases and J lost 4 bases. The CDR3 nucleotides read TGTGCCAGCAGCTTATGGTGGGACAGTCCAGGAGGGGCCAACGTCCTGACTTTC. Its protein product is CASSLWWDSPGGANVLTF.

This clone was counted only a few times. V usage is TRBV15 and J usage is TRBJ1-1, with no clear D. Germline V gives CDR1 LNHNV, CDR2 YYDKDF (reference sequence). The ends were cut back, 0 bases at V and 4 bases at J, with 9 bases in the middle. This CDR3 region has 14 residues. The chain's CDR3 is CATSRDFAGTEAFF. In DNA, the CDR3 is TGTGCCACCAGCAGAGATTTCGCGGGCACTGAAGCTTTCTTT.

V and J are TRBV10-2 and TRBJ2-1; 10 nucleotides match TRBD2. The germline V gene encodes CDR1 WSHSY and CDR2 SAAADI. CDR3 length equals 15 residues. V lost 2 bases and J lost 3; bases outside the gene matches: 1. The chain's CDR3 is CASSERTSGYNEQFF. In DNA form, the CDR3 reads TGCGCCAGCAGTGAGAGGACTAGCGGCTACAATGAGCAGTTCTTC.

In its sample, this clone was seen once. The chain's CDR3 is CASSVVTVNTGELFF. In DNA form, the CDR3 reads TGCGCCAGCAGTGTCGTGACTGTGAACACCGGGGAGCTGTTTTTT. This chain connects TRBV10-2 to TRBJ2-2; D uncertain. The CDR3 has 15 residues. Trimming left V 4 bases short and J 1 base short, with 10 bases between. Germline V lookup: CDR1 WSHSY, CDR2 SAAADI.

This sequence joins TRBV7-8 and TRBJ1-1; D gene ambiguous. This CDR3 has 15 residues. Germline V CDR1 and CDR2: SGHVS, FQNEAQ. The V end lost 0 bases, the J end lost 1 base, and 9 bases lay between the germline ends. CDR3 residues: CASSLALQSNTEAFF. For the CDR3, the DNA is TGTGCCAGCAGCTTAGCGCTACAGTCGAACACTGAAGCTTTCTTT.

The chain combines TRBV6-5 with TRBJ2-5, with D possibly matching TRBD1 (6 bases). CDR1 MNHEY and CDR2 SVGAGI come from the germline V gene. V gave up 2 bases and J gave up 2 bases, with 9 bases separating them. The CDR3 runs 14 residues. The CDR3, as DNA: TGTGCCAGCAGTTACCCAGGGGCTCAAGAGACCCAGTACTTC. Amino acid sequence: CASSYPGAQETQYF.

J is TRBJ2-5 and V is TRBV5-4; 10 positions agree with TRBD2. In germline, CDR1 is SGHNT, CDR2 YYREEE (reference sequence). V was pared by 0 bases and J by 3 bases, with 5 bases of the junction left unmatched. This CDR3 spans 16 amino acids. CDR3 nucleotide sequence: TGTGCCAGCAGCTTGGGGCTAGCGGGGGCAAAAGAGACCCAGTACTTC. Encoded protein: CASSLGLAGAKETQYF.

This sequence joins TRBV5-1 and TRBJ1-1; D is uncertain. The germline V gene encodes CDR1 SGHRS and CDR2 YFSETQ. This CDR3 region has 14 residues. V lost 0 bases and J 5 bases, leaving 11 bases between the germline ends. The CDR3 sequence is CASSLGWSGTEAFF. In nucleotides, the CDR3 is TGCGCCAGCAGCTTGGGTTGGTCGGGAACTGAAGCTTTCTTT.

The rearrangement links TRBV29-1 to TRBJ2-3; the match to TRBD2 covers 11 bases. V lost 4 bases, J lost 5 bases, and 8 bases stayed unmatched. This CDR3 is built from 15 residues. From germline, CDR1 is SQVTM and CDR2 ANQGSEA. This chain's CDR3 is CSVGGTSGGVDTQYF. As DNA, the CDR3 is TGCAGCGTTGGAGGGACTAGCGGAGGGGTAGATACGCAGTATTTT.

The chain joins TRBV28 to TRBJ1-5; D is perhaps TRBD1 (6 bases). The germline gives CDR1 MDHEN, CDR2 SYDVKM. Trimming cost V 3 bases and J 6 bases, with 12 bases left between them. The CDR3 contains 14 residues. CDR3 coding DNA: TGTGCCAGCAGTTTCGAGAGGGGGAGTCAGCCCCAGCATTTT. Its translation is CASSFERGSQPQHF. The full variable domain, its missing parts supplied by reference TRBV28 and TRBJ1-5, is DVKVTQSSRYLVKRTGEKVFLECVQDMDHENMFWYRQDPGLGLRLIYFSYDVKMKEKGDIPEGYSVSREKKERFSLILESASTNQTSMYLCASSFERGSQPQHFGDGTRLSIL.

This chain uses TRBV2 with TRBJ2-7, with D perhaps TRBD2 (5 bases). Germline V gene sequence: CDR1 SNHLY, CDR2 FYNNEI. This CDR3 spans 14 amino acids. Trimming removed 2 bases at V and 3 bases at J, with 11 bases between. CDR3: CASSELAHIYEQYF. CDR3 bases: TGTGCCAGCAGTGAACTAGCCCATATCTACGAGCAGTACTTC.

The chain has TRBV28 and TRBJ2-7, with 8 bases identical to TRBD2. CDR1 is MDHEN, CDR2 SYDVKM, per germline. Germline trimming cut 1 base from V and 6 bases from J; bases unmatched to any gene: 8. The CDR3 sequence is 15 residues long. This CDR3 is CASSLSAGGRIEQYF. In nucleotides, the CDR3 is TGTGCCAGCAGTTTATCGGCGGGAGGACGAATCGAGCAGTACTTC.

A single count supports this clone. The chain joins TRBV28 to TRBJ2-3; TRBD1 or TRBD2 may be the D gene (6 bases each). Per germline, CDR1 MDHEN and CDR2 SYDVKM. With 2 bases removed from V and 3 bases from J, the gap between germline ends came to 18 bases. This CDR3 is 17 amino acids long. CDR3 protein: CASSLGNGGANTDTQYF. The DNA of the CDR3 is TGTGCCAGCAGTTTAGGGAACGGGGGCGCGAATACAGATACGCAGTATTTT.